What follows are 18 T cell receptor beta chains derived from one specimen sequenced in a study of cytomegalovirus exposure and HLA in healthy donors. PCR primers comprised 60 Vbeta and 13 Jbeta primers. Sequencing was performed with immunoSEQ multiplex PCR; in TCRdb, only in-frame clones are kept and a portion is missing. The sample carries about 37,000 clones, roughly 80% recorded once. The sample was PBMCs. Receptors were obtained from a woman under 30 in good health and CMV-seropositive.

The table lists this clone with a few counts. J is TRBJ2-3 and V is TRBV21-1; TRBD2 is the table's D call, not checked against the DNA. TRBV21-1 is a pseudogene segment. This CDR3 has 16 residues. CDR3 coding DNA: TGTGCCAGCAGCAAAGTCCGGAGTATGGGCACAGATACGCAGTATTTT. Amino acid sequence: CASSKVRSMGTDTQYF.

This clone was counted a few times. This rearrangement joins TRBV7-6 to TRBJ2-2; maybe TRBD2 (5 bases). There are 12 residues in the CDR3. Germline V lookup: CDR1 SGHVS, CDR2 FNYEAQ. V shed 6 bases and J shed 6 bases, with 8 bases lying between them. The chain's CDR3 is CASRLGAGELFF. The DNA for the CDR3 is TGTGCCAGCAGACTCGGGGCCGGGGAGCTGTTTTTT.

In its sample, this clone was seen once. V gene TRBV28 combines with J gene TRBJ1-5, with TRBD1 as a possible D gene (6 bases). V was shortened by 5 bases and J by 5 bases, with 19 bases between the two germline ends. The germline V gene encodes CDR1 MDHEN and CDR2 SYDVKM. The CDR3 sequence is 16 residues long. The CDR3 sequence: CASSPQGKWGYQPQHF. The CDR3 nucleotides are TGTGCCAGCAGTCCCCAGGGGAAGTGGGGCTATCAGCCCCAGCATTTT.

The CDR3 sequence is CASSPFGGGASQFF. For the CDR3, the DNA is TGTGCCAGCAGCCCCTTCGGCGGGGGGGCGTCGCAGTTCTTC. The gene calls are TRBV7-3 and TRBJ2-1; 9 positions match TRBD2. J gave up 12 bases and V 5 bases, and 11 bases lay outside the gene matches. The CDR3 consists of 14 residues. Per germline, CDR1 SGHTA and CDR2 FQGTGA.

The chain links TRBV7-9 to TRBJ2-7, with D unresolved. V lost 5 bases to trimming and J lost 2 bases, with 13 bases between them. Germline values: CDR1 SEHNR, CDR2 FQNEAQ (reference sequence). The CDR3 length is 14 residues. The CDR3 here is CASSPSTTAYEQYF. The CDR3 DNA is TGTGCCAGCAGCCCCAGCACTACGGCCTACGAGCAGTACTTC.

The CDR3 DNA reads TGTGCCATCAGTGAGCCCGGGGGGGCCGGCGAGCAGTACTTC. This gives the protein CAISEPGGAGEQYF. The gene calls are TRBV10-3 and TRBJ2-7, with TRBD2 matching over 8 bases. The CDR3 totals 14 residues. Trimming at V came to 2 bases and at J to 6 bases, leaving 6 bases not matched to a gene. Germline V gene lookup returns CDR1 ENHRY and CDR2 SYGVKD.

The gene calls are TRBV7-2 and TRBJ1-5; D unclear. This CDR3 is built from 14 residues. With 5 bases removed from V and 4 bases from J, the gap between germline ends came to 12 bases. The germline CDR1 and CDR2 sequences are SGHTA and FQGNSA. CDR3 sequence: CASSPSGGNQPQHF. The CDR3, as DNA: TGTGCCAGCAGCCCCTCGGGTGGGAATCAGCCCCAGCATTTT.

This clone appeared a few times. The chain couples TRBV27 to TRBJ2-7; 8 nucleotides agree with TRBD2. The CDR3 has 15 amino acids. Unmatched junction bases numbered 13, after V lost 5 bases and J lost 7 bases. The germline CDR1 and CDR2 sequences are MNHEY and SMNVEV (reference sequence). CDR3 in amino acids: CASSPSSGSGREQYF. The CDR3 region has the DNA TGTGCCAGCAGTCCCTCAAGCGGGAGCGGCCGGGAGCAGTACTTC.

The chain combines TRBV6-5 with TRBJ2-7; weak D call: TRBD2 (6 bases). This CDR3 is 15 amino acids long. Looked up from germline, CDR1 is MNHEY and CDR2 is SVGAGI. V lost 0 bases and J lost 7, with 16 bases in between. The DNA of the CDR3 is TGTGCCAGCAGTTACTCTAATTTGCGGGGCGAGGAGCAGTACTTC. This encodes CASSYSNLRGEEQYF.

V usage is TRBV2 and J usage is TRBJ1-1, with 7 bases lining up with TRBD1. V lost 6 bases and J lost 2; bases outside the gene matches: 9. This CDR3 has 15 amino acids. CDR1 is SNHLY, CDR2 FYNNEI, per germline. The CDR3 region is CASRGGGTVNTEAFF. The CDR3 DNA is TGTGCCAGCAGGGGCGGGGGGACAGTTAACACTGAAGCTTTCTTT.

In its sample, this clone was seen a few times. The chain employs TRBV7-6 and TRBJ2-7; TRBD1 agrees at 9 bases. The germline gives CDR1 SGHVS, CDR2 FNYEAQ. Losses at the gene ends were 5 bases for V and 7 bases for J; bases not matched to a gene: 6. This CDR3 region has 13 residues. CDR3 sequence (DNA): TGTGCCAGCAGCCAACAGGGGGCTTGGGAGCAGTACTTC. Amino acids: CASSQQGAWEQYF.

The genes are TRBV18 and TRBJ1-2, with D hard to call. The CDR3 runs 15 residues. Trimming took 1 base from V and 2 from J, leaving 11 bases between them. Per germline, CDR1 KGHSH and CDR2 LQKENI. The CDR3 loop is CASSPLTEMNYGYTF. In DNA form, the CDR3 reads TGTGCCAGCTCACCACTTACGGAGATGAACTATGGCTACACCTTC.

The rearrangement uses TRBV5-1 and TRBJ2-1, with D possibly TRBD2 on 5 matching bases. The germline V gene encodes CDR1 SGHRS and CDR2 YFSETQ. This CDR3 has 13 amino acids. V was trimmed by 5 bases and J by 10 bases, leaving 16 bases between them. CDR3 bases: TGCGCCAGCAGACAGCCGGGGTCAAAAGAGCAGTTCTTC. Translation gives CASRQPGSKEQFF.

This chain links TRBV2 with TRBJ2-5; 12 positions agree with TRBD2. CDR1 SNHLY and CDR2 FYNNEI come from the germline V gene. CDR3 length equals 15 residues. V was pared by 7 bases and J by 5 bases, with 8 bases of the junction left unmatched. The CDR3 loop is CASTLLAGGGETQYF. CDR3 DNA: TGTGCCAGCACTCTACTAGCGGGAGGTGGGGAGACCCAGTACTTC.

This clone was detected a few times. The CDR3 DNA is TGTGCCAGCAGCTCCGGTTACTCTGGAAACACCATATATTTT. This translates into CASSSGYSGNTIYF. V is TRBV5-4 and J is TRBJ1-3; D is undetermined. CDR1 is SGHNT, CDR2 YYREEE, per germline (reference sequence). The CDR3 runs to 14 residues. The germline V and J ends were trimmed by 3 bases and 0 bases, with 7 bases remaining between them.

This clone was seen only a few times. V usage is TRBV5-1 and J usage is TRBJ2-1; TRBD2 aligns across 10 bases. V gave up 5 bases and J gave up 5 bases; unmatched junction bases: 4. The CDR3 has 14 residues. Germline V gives CDR1 SGHRS, CDR2 YFSETQ. CDR3 protein: CASRRAGGDNEQFF. The CDR3 nucleotides read TGCGCCAGCAGAAGAGCGGGAGGGGACAATGAGCAGTTCTTC.

V is TRBV6-4 and J is TRBJ1-5, with 7 bases aligning to TRBD1. V lost 8 bases and J lost 2; bases outside the gene matches: 6. The CDR3 extends over 14 amino acids. Germline loops: CDR1 MRHNA, CDR2 SNTAGT. CDR3 bases: TGTGCCAGCGCCGAGGGGGCCGGCAATCAGCCCCAGCATTTT. Translated, it gives CASAEGAGNQPQHF.

A word on this clone: Other DNA sequences in this sample translate to the same CDR3. The V and J genes are TRBV27 and TRBJ2-7; 9 bases are shared with TRBD2. The junction had 5 bases not matched to a gene; V was cut back by 8 bases and J by 0 bases. The CDR3 is made up of 14 amino acids. The germline V gene has CDR1 MNHEY and CDR2 SMNVEV (reference sequence). The CDR3 DNA follows: TGTGCCAGCGGCGGGACTAGCCGCTCCTACGAGCAGTACTTC. It is translated as CASGGTSRSYEQYF.